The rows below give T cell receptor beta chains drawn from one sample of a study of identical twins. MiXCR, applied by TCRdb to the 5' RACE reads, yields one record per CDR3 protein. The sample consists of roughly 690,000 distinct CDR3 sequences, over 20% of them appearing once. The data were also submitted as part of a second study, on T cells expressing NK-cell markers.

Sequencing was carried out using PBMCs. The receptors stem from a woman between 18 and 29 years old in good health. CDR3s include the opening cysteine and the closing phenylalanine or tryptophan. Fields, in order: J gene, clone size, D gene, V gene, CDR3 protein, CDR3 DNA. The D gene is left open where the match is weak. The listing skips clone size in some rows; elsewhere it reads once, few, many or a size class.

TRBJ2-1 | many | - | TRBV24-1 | CATSQGSYNEQFF | TGTGCCACCAGTCAGGGATCTTACAATGAGCAGTTCTTC
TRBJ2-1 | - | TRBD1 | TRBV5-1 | CASSGSGQPSYNEQFF | TGCGCCAGCAGCGGGTCGGGACAGCCCTCCTACAATGAGCAGTTCTTC
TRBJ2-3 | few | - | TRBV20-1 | CSASRGYPGSGTQYF | TGCAGTGCTAGTCGGGGGTACCCTGGTTCTGGTACGCAGTATTTT
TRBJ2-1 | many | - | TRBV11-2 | CASSLGLGRGNEQFF | TGTGCCAGCAGCTTAGGGTTAGGGAGAGGGAATGAGCAGTTCTTC
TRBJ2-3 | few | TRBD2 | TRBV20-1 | CSAPGNGRGTDTQYF | TGCAGCGCCCCAGGGAATGGGAGGGGTACAGATACGCAGTATTTT
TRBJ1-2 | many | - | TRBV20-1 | CSAGGGAVVYGYTF | TGCAGTGCTGGGGGAGGGGCAGTAGTTTATGGCTACACCTTC
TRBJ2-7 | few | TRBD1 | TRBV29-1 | CSVEERTGEKAYF | TGCAGCGTTGAAGAAAGGACAGGGGAGAAGGCGTACTTC
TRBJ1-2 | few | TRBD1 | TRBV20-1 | CSAEHTGGSYGYTF | TGCAGTGCCGAACATACAGGGGGATCGTATGGCTACACCTTC
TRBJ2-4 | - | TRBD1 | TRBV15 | CATSGRDRATNIQYF | TGTGCCACCAGCGGCCGGGACAGGGCGACAAACATTCAGTACTTC
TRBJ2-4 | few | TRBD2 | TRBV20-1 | CSARDRKTLAGVAKNIQYF | TGCAGTGCTAGAGACCGAAAGACTCTAGCGGGGGTAGCCAAAAACATTCAGTACTTC
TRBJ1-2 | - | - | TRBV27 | CASSFSPPEGDGYTF | TGTGCCAGCAGTTTTTCTCCCCCCGAAGGAGATGGCTACACCTTC
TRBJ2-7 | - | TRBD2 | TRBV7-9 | CADPLPRWEGEVGEQYF | TGTGCCGATCCCCTTCCTCGATGGGAGGGCGAGGTAGGCGAGCAGTACTTC
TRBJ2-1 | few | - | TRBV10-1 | CASSEGWQGYNEQFF | TGCGCCAGCAGTGAAGGTTGGCAGGGCTACAATGAGCAGTTCTTC
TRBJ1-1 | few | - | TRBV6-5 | CASSYEGQTNTEAFF | TGTGCCAGCAGTTACGAAGGACAGACGAACACTGAAGCTTTCTTT
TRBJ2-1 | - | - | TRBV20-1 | CSAVSYNEQFF | TGCAGTGCGGTCTCCTACAATGAGCAGTTCTTC
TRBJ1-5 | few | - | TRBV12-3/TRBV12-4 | CASSPTGFGNQPQHF | TGTGCCAGCAGCCCGACTGGGTTTGGCAATCAGCCCCAGCATTTT
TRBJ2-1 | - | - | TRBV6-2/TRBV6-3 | CASSLERSSYNEQFF | TGTGCCAGCAGCCTTGAGCGGAGCTCCTACAATGAGCAGTTCTTC
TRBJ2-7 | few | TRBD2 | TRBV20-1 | CSAFSTSGSTYEQYF | TGCAGTGCTTTTTCGACTAGCGGGAGCACCTACGAGCAGTACTTC
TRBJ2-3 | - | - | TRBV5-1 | CASSSGLRVTQYF | TGCGCCAGCAGCTCGGGACTCCGGGTTACGCAGTATTTT
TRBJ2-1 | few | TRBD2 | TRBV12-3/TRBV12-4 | CASSPTGAGVNEQFF | TGTGCCAGCAGTCCAACTGGGGCGGGGGTGAATGAGCAGTTCTTC
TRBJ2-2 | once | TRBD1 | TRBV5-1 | CASSSTGSTGELFF | TGCGCCAGCAGCTCGACAGGGTCCACCGGGGAGCTGTTTTTT
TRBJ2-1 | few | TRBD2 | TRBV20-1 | CSAPGREVNYNEQFF | TGCAGTGCCCCCGGTCGGGAGGTGAATTACAATGAGCAGTTCTTC
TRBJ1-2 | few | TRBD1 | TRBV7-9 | CASRSRQGRKGGYTF | TGTGCCAGCAGATCACGACAGGGGAGGAAGGGTGGCTACACCTTC
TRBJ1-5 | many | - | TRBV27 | CASSLYSGGNQPQHF | TGTGCCAGCAGTTTATATTCGGGGGGCAATCAGCCCCAGCATTTT
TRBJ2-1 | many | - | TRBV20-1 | CSASLHRSYNEQFF | TGCAGTGCTAGTCTCCATCGCTCCTACAATGAGCAGTTCTTC
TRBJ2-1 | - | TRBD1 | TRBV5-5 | CASSPGQGATRNEQFF | TGTGCCAGCAGCCCGGGACAGGGGGCAACTAGAAATGAGCAGTTCTTC
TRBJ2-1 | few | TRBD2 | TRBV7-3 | CASSSTGGTSYNEQFF | TGTGCCAGCAGCTCCACGGGGGGAACCTCCTACAATGAGCAGTTCTTC
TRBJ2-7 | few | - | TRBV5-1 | CASEGAGGQYF | TGCGCCAGTGAAGGGGCCGGGGGGCAGTACTTC
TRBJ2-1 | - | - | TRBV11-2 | CASSPVGGPYNEQFF | TGTGCCAGCAGCCCGGTCGGGGGCCCTTACAATGAGCAGTTCTTC
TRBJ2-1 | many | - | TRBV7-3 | CASSIGTPPGNEQFF | TGTGCCAGCAGTATAGGGACGCCTCCTGGCAATGAGCAGTTCTTC
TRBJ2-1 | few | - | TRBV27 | CASSPGLSHEQFF | TGTGCCAGCAGTCCTGGTCTTAGTCATGAGCAGTTCTTC
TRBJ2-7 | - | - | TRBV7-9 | CASSFRGADEQYF | TGTGCCAGCAGCTTCAGGGGCGCGGACGAGCAGTACTTC
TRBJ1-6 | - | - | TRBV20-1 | CSARWGIDNSPLHF | TGCAGTGCTAGGTGGGGGATTGATAATTCACCCCTCCACTTT
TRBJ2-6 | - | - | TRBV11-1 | CASSLPTRVWGSSGANVLTF | TGTGCCAGCAGCCTCCCGACTCGGGTCTGGGGCTCCTCTGGGGCCAACGTCCTGACTTTC
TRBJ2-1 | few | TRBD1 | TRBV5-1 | CASSRDRGLNNEQFF | TGCGCCAGCAGCCGGGACAGGGGGTTAAACAATGAGCAGTTCTTC
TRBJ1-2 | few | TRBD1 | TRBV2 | CASSGKQGKGYGYTF | TGTGCCAGCAGTGGGAAACAGGGGAAAGGCTATGGCTACACCTTC
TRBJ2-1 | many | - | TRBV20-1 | CSARDHSRKGEQFF | TGCAGTGCTAGAGATCATTCCCGTAAAGGGGAGCAGTTCTTC
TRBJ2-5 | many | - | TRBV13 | CASSPVSETQYF | TGTGCCAGCAGCCCCGTATCAGAGACCCAGTACTTC
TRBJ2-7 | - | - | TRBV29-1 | CSAARRNSYEQYF | TGCAGCGCTGCACGGAGGAACTCCTACGAGCAGTACTTC
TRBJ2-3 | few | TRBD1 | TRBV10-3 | CAIRPGQGVSVNTDTQYF | TGTGCCATCAGACCGGGACAGGGGGTATCAGTCAACACAGATACGCAGTATTTT
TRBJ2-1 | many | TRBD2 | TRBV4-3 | CASATGLAEEQFF | TGCGCCAGCGCAACGGGGCTAGCGGAAGAGCAGTTCTTC
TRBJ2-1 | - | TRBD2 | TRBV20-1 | CSWVAGVYNEQFF | TGCAGTTGGGTCGCGGGAGTATACAATGAGCAGTTCTTC
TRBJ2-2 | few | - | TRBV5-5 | CASSLLAVKANTGELFF | TGTGCCAGCAGCTTGTTAGCGGTTAAAGCGAACACCGGGGAGCTGTTTTTT
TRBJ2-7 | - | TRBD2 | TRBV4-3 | CASSQDTSGYYEQYF | TGCGCCAGCAGCCAAGATACTAGCGGCTACTACGAGCAGTACTTC